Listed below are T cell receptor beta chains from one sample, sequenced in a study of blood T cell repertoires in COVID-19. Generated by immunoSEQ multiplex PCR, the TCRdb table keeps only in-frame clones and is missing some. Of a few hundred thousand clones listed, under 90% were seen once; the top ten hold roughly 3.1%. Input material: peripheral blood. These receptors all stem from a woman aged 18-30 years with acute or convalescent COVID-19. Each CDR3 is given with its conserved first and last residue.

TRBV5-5 CASTPGKGQPQHF
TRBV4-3 CASRANLTGRIYGYTF
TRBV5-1 CASSPLGINQPQHF
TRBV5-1 CASSFSGNQPQHF
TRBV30 CAWSQGSDTGELFF
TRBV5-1 CASSPWTGTADTQYF
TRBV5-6 CASSFSVGTGGFEQYF
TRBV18 CASSLDRVSEAFF
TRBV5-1 CASSSPGVNEKLFF
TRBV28 CASGGDRGNTIYF
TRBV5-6 CASSLSGVGNTIYF
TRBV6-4 CASSDGTSGSGGELFF
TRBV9 CASSGRAGDTQYF
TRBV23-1 CASSHLPGQGIFGGANVLTF
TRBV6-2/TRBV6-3 CATRPRLAGDHEQFF
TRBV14 CASSQGGHGYTF
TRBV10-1 CASSPNRRPNTEAFF
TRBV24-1 CATSYRGHYGYTF
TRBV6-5 CASNLAGVQETQYF
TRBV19 CASSINWGNPLTEAFF
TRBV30 CAWSVPGAYGYTF
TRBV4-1 CASSQEGRFGRGSDQPQHF
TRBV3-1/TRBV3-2 CASSQVIAGGPRSSYEQYF
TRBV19 CASDQASGANVLTF
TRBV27 CASSPTPQGASGYTF
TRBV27 CASGGKNTEAFF
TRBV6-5 CASSYSSGVTDTQYF
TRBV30 CAWSWIAGGYEQYF
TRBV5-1 CASSRGSSYEQYF
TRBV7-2 CASSLWAAYSYTF
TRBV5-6 CASSRYRGLTSYEQYF